The 12 T cell receptor beta chains given below trace back to one sample, sequenced in a study of blood T cell repertoires in COVID-19 (dated by TCRdb to between 2020 and 2021). The library was obtained by the immunoSEQ multiplex PCR assay. In TCRdb, the immuneACCESS table is reduced to in-frame sequences with V and J assigned. These tables do not hold every clone; where another copy was compared, an unresolved V gene accounts for under half, and the others remain unexplained. In this sample the table shows about 250,000 clones, around 90% of which occur a single time. The top ten hold 2.5% to 3.5% of the sample. The specimen was PBMCs or T cells enriched from blood (not recorded which). The source is a middle-aged woman who had been exposed to COVID-19.

The chain joins TRBV5-6 to TRBJ2-7; D is undetermined. Trimming took off 0 bases at V and 5 bases at J, with 6 bases between the two ends. The CDR3 loop spans 12 amino acids. CDR1 is SGHDT, CDR2 YYEEEE, per germline. The CDR3 region is CASSLGRDEQYV. In nucleotides, the CDR3 is TGTGCCAGCAGCTTGGGTCGGGACGAGCAGTACGTC.

The V gene is TRBV7-2, the J gene TRBJ2-5, with 7 bases fitting TRBD2. The germline gives CDR1 SGHTA, CDR2 FQGNSA. This CDR3 has 17 amino acids. J was trimmed by 2 bases and V by 5 bases; bases with no gene match: 14. CDR3 residues: CASSGFWGAGKQETQYF. CDR3 sequence (DNA): TGTGCCAGCAGCGGATTTTGGGGAGCGGGGAAACAAGAGACCCAGTACTTC.

The rearrangement links TRBV7-2 to TRBJ2-3; 7 bases match TRBD2. Losses at the gene ends were 1 base for V and 4 bases for J; bases not matched to a gene: 2. This CDR3 contains 14 residues. The germline CDR1 and CDR2 sequences are SGHTA and FQGNSA. Here the CDR3 reads CASSLGGSADTQYF. In DNA, the CDR3 is TGTGCCAGCAGCTTAGGCGGGAGCGCAGATACGCAGTATTTT.

V and J are TRBV24-1 and TRBJ2-2; TRBD1 aligns across 10 bases. Per germline, CDR1 KGHDR and CDR2 SFDVKD. The CDR3 sequence is 20 residues long. The J segment lost 4 bases and the V segment lost 3 bases, leaving 16 bases of the junction unmatched. CDR3 coding DNA: TGTGCCACCAGTGATCCCCTTGGTCATAAAGGGACAGGGGTCACCGGGGAGCTGTTTTTT. Translating gives CATSDPLGHKGTGVTGELFF.

The rearrangement links TRBV7-9 to TRBJ2-1; TRBD1 aligns across 9 bases. Germline loops: CDR1 SEHNR, CDR2 FQNEAQ (reference sequence). The CDR3 is 14 amino acids. V trimming: 0 bases; J trimming: 14 bases; junction bases outside the gene matches: 8. The CDR3 region has the DNA TGTGCCAGCAGCTTAGCGGGACAGGGCCAAGGCGAGTTCTTC. It yields the protein CASSLAGQGQGEFF.

The V gene is TRBV6-2 or TRBV6-3, the J gene TRBJ1-6; D uncertain. This CDR3 is built from 14 residues. Looked up from germline, CDR1 is MNHEY and CDR2 is SVGEGT. V lost 5 bases, J lost 7 bases, and 12 bases lay in between. The CDR3 DNA is TGTGCCAGCAGTCTTTATCGCCTAAATTCACCCCTCCACTTT. Protein: CASSLYRLNSPLHF.

The rearrangement uses TRBV24-1 and TRBJ1-2; D might be TRBD1 (6 bases). The germline V and J ends were trimmed by 1 base and 8 bases, with 10 bases remaining between them. In germline, CDR1 is KGHDR, CDR2 SFDVKD. CDR3 length: 13 amino acids. CDR3 in DNA: TGTGCCACCAGTGATTTTGGGGGCGAGGGCTACACCTTC. Protein: CATSDFGGEGYTF.

A single count supports this clone. The CDR3 loop is CSVGQGDTEAFF. The CDR3 nucleotides read TGCAGCGTCGGACAGGGCGACACTGAAGCTTTCTTT. V gene TRBV29-1 combines with J gene TRBJ1-1; 8 bases agree with TRBD1. The germline V gene encodes CDR1 SQVTM and CDR2 ANQGSEA. J was trimmed by 3 bases and V by 6 bases; bases with no gene match: 3. This CDR3 region has 12 residues.

CDR3 sequence reads: CASSQWAGSNQPQHF. For the CDR3, the DNA is TGCGCCAGCAGCCAATGGGCCGGTAGCAATCAGCCCCAGCATTTT. The genes are TRBV4-3 and TRBJ1-5; no clear D gene. V lost 2 bases and J 0 bases, leaving 8 bases between the germline ends. CDR3 length: 15 amino acids. The germline V gene encodes CDR1 LGHNA and CDR2 YSLEER.

The chain uses TRBV6-1 and TRBJ2-5, with 12 bases fitting TRBD1. This CDR3 has 17 amino acids. V was clipped by 0 bases and J by 5 bases; unmatched bases: 7. CDR1 and CDR2 from the germline V gene are MNHNS and SASEGT. CDR3 in amino acids: CASSEAEGTGGRETQYF. The CDR3 DNA follows: TGTGCCAGCAGTGAAGCCGAAGGGACAGGGGGCCGGGAGACCCAGTACTTC.

The chain joins TRBV6-6 to TRBJ1-6; TRBD1 might be the D (5 bases). Between the trimmed V and J ends, which lost 6 bases and 0 bases, there was a span of 12 bases. Germline V lookup: CDR1 MNHNY, CDR2 SVGAGI (reference sequence). The CDR3 totals 16 residues. CDR3 region: CASRPDRSSYNSPLHF. CDR3 nucleotides: TGTGCCAGCAGACCCGACAGAAGCTCCTATAATTCACCCCTCCACTTT.

This chain links TRBV28 with TRBJ1-2; a possible D gene is TRBD1 (6 bases). The CDR3 has 15 amino acids. The germline gives CDR1 MDHEN, CDR2 SYDVKM. Between the trimmed V and J ends, which lost 4 bases and 6 bases, there was a span of 18 bases. In DNA, the CDR3 is TGTGCCAGCAGTTCCCCAGGGGAGGGTACGGATGGCTACACCTTC. Protein product: CASSSPGEGTDGYTF.